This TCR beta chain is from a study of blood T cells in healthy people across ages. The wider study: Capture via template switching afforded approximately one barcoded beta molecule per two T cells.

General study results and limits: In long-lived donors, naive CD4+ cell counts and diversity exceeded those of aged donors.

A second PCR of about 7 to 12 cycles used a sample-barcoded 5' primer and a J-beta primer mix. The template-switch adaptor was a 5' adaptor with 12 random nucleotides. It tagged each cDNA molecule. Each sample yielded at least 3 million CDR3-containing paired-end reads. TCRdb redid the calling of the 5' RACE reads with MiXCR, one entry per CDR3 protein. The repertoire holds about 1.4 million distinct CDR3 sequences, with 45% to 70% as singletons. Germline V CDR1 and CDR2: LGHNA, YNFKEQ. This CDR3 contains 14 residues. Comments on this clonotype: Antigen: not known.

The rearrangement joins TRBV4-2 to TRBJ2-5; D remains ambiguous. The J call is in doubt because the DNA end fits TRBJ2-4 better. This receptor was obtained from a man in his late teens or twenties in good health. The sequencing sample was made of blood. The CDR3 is CASSRWGGENIQYF. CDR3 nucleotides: TGTGCCAGCAGCCGGTGGGGTGGGGAAAACATTCAGTACTTC.